This T cell receptor (beta chain) was obtained from a study of blood T cell repertoires in COVID-19. Whole-study context: The origin of the acute and convalescent COVID-19 samples was the United States, Italy and Spain. Sources were T cells, B-cell-depleted T cells, or PBMCs; the material itself was cDNA or gDNA.

This CDR3 has 15 residues. Germline CDR1 MNHEY, CDR2 SVGEGT. Trimming cost V 4 bases and J 3 bases; bases outside gene matches: 9. How the authors handled the data: Amplification with reference gene primers provided the estimates of nucleated cell counts. Clones were read by immunoSEQ multiplex PCR, and TCRdb kept only the in-frame ones, dropping some. V and J calls and clone size are copied from that table; D and trimming were computed from the DNA. The sample gives 200,000 or so clones, 88% of which show up once; 1.5% to 2% is in the top ten. The chain recombines TRBV6-2 or TRBV6-3 with TRBJ2-7; 7 bases align to TRBD2. The receptor comes from a man in his 70s with acute or convalescent COVID-19. Sequenced input: peripheral blood. This CDR3 is CASSLPGLLIYEQYF. In nucleotides, the CDR3 is TGTGCCAGCAGTTTGCCGGGACTATTAATCTACGAGCAGTACTTC.